These 21 T cell receptor beta chains originate from one sample sequenced in a study of control samples from healthy donors and cancer patients. The method was immunoSEQ multiplex PCR; TCRdb's version includes in-frame clones alone and lacks a portion of them. The repertoire holds over 150,000 clones, about 93% seen once, with roughly 1.6% in the top ten. Sequencing was performed on blood. The receptors were sampled from a man younger than 35 in good health.

This sequence joins TRBV5-1 and TRBJ2-7; 8 bases match TRBD1. CDR1 is SGHRS, CDR2 YFSETQ, per germline. The trim removed 3 bases at V and 5 bases at J, leaving 10 bases unmatched. The CDR3 covers 15 residues. The DNA for the CDR3 is TGCGCCAGCAGCTCCCAGCTGGGACAGGCTAACGAGCAGTACTTC. Translated, it gives CASSSQLGQANEQYF.

This chain connects TRBV28 to TRBJ1-2; D is undetermined. V lost 7 bases, J lost 6 bases, and 9 bases lay in between. CDR3 size: 11 residues. The V gene's germline CDR1 is MDHEN and CDR2 SYDVKM. The chain's CDR3 is CASKLPDGYTF. The CDR3, as DNA: TGTGCCAGCAAACTCCCTGATGGCTACACCTTC.

This clone was counted only a few times. The chain carries TRBV5-8 and TRBJ1-2, with D uncertain. Germline V CDR1 and CDR2: SGHTS, YDEGEE. V lost 0 bases, J lost 6 bases, and 12 bases lay in between. This CDR3 region has 14 residues. In nucleotides, the CDR3 is TGTGCCAGCAGCTTGGGTCTAGGGTTTAATGGCTACACCTTC. It specifies CASSLGLGFNGYTF.

The genes are TRBV18 and TRBJ1-2, with a weak D call TRBD1 (5 bases). The CDR3 sequence is 13 residues long. Germline CDR1 and CDR2: KGHSH and LQKENI. With 5 bases removed from V and 2 bases from J, the gap between germline ends came to 9 bases. CDR3 nucleotide sequence: TGTGCCAGCTCAGAACAGGAAAACTATGGCTACACCTTC. Translating it yields CASSEQENYGYTF.

V usage is TRBV7-9 and J usage is TRBJ1-4; D is unresolved. Germline V lookup: CDR1 SEHNR, CDR2 FQNEAQ (reference sequence). V was pared by 4 bases and J by 8 bases, with 26 bases between. This CDR3 contains 18 residues. The CDR3 coding sequence is TGTGCCAGCAGCTCGATAGTACCTGTTAGGGCTCAGAACGAAAAACTGTTTTTT. Its translation: CASSSIVPVRAQNEKLFF.

In this sample, this clone turned up once. CDR3 protein: CASSRTVTNEKLFF. Here the CDR3 DNA reads TGTGCCAGCAGTCGGACTGTCACTAATGAAAAACTGTTTTTT. The chain combines TRBV6-5 with TRBJ1-4; D ambiguous. Germline V lookup: CDR1 MNHEY, CDR2 SVGAGI. The CDR3 consists of 14 residues. The V and J ends lost 5 bases and 2 bases respectively, with 9 bases between them.

The chain uses TRBV10-3 and TRBJ2-3; 10 positions agree with TRBD1. The CDR3 runs 17 residues. Germline V gives CDR1 ENHRY, CDR2 SYGVKD. V lost 4 bases, J lost 0 bases, and 7 bases stayed unmatched. The CDR3 loop is CAISGSGTGVSTDTQYF. CDR3 nucleotides: TGTGCCATCAGTGGCTCCGGGACAGGGGTTAGCACAGATACGCAGTATTTT.

The rearrangement uses TRBV7-3 and TRBJ2-2; 7 bases are shared with TRBD1. The junction had 15 bases not matched to a gene; V was cut back by 7 bases and J by 7 bases. The CDR3 loop spans 16 amino acids. From germline, CDR1 is SGHTA and CDR2 FQGTGA. CDR3 in DNA: TGTGCCAGCACCCTAGAACCACAGGGGATTGGCGGGGAGCTGTTTTTT. Its protein product is CASTLEPQGIGGELFF.

This rearrangement joins TRBV3-1 (or the pseudogene TRBV3-2) to TRBJ1-2; 7 nucleotides align to TRBD1. V trimming: 5 bases; J trimming: 5 bases; junction bases outside the gene matches: 14. In germline, CDR1 is LGHDT, CDR2 YNNKEL (reference sequence). The CDR3 loop spans 16 amino acids. This CDR3 reads CASSGSTGAALYGYTF. CDR3 bases: TGTGCCAGCAGCGGGAGCACAGGGGCCGCACTATATGGCTACACCTTC.

The genes are TRBV5-1 and TRBJ2-1; the D gene is possibly TRBD2 (7 bases). This CDR3 region has 14 residues. Germline loops: CDR1 SGHRS, CDR2 YFSETQ. With 0 bases removed from V and 9 bases from J, the gap between germline ends came to 13 bases. The CDR3 DNA sequence: TGCGCCAGCAGCTTGGTCGGGGGGCAGGGTGAGCAGTTCTTC. This encodes CASSLVGGQGEQFF.

This rearrangement joins TRBV24-1 to TRBJ2-3; the match to TRBD2 covers 11 bases. Germline trimming cut 11 bases from V and 5 bases from J; bases unmatched to any gene: 5. The CDR3 loop spans 13 amino acids. CDR1 is KGHDR and CDR2 is SFDVKD in the germline V gene. CDR3 sequence (DNA): TGTGCCAGGTTAGCGGGGGGGCGAGATACGCAGTATTTT. This gives the protein CARLAGGRDTQYF.

The chain is built from TRBV10-3 and TRBJ2-3; 8 nucleotides align to TRBD2. Per germline, CDR1 ENHRY and CDR2 SYGVKD. V lost 10 bases, J lost 4 bases, and 13 bases stayed unmatched. The CDR3 contains 15 residues. The CDR3 DNA sequence: TGTGCCACCTCCCGGCTGGCGGGGGGCCCAGATACGCAGTATTTT. Its translation is CATSRLAGGPDTQYF.

The rearrangement links TRBV6-5 to TRBJ2-7; TRBD1 agrees at 7 bases. CDR3 size: 14 residues. Looked up from germline, CDR1 is MNHEY and CDR2 is SVGAGI. After removal of 7 bases from V and 3 bases from J, the junction contained 9 bases not matched to a gene. The CDR3 DNA reads as TGTGCCAGCACCGCGACAGGGACCTTCTACGAGCAGTACTTC. This translates into CASTATGTFYEQYF.

The J gene is TRBJ1-2, the V gene TRBV10-2; 7 nucleotides align to TRBD1. Germline CDR1 reads WSHSY; CDR2 reads SAAADI. The CDR3 is 14 residues long. Trimming took 6 bases from V and 4 from J; bases not matched to a gene: 8. CDR3 nucleotide sequence: TGCGCCAGCAGCCGAGGACAGGCCGGCTATGGCTACACCTTC. Protein: CASSRGQAGYGYTF.

V gene TRBV4-2 combines with J gene TRBJ2-3; TRBD2 is a possible D gene (7 bases). This CDR3 region has 15 residues. V was trimmed by 5 bases and J by 6 bases, leaving 18 bases between them. Per germline, CDR1 LGHNA and CDR2 YNFKEQ. DNA of the CDR3: TGTGCCAGCAGCGAGCTTGGGGGGGCAATCGATACGCAGTATTTT. It encodes CASSELGGAIDTQYF.

The genes are TRBV24-1 and TRBJ2-2, with D tentatively TRBD1 or TRBD2 (6 bases each). Trimming stripped 5 bases from V and 0 bases from J, with 18 bases between. The CDR3 spans 18 residues. The germline V gene encodes CDR1 KGHDR and CDR2 SFDVKD. For the CDR3, the DNA is TGTGCCACCAGTGGTCGACAGGCCGCGGGGTCGAACACCGGGGAGCTGTTTTTT. As protein: CATSGRQAAGSNTGELFF.

This chain links TRBV7-2 with TRBJ1-6; D is undetermined. The CDR3 consists of 15 residues. Looked up from germline, CDR1 is SGHTA and CDR2 is FQGNSA. The V and J ends lost 1 base and 4 bases respectively, with 8 bases between them. The CDR3 here is CASSLVRPYNSPLHF. In DNA, the CDR3 is TGTGCCAGCAGCTTAGTTCGACCGTATAATTCACCCCTCCACTTT.

The chain combines TRBV29-1 with TRBJ1-1, with a tentative D call TRBD1 (5 bases). The ends were cut back, 1 base at V and 2 bases at J, with 11 bases in the middle. The CDR3 loop spans 14 amino acids. Germline-derived CDR1 and CDR2 are SQVTM and ANQGSEA. The CDR3 sequence is CSVEVGALNTEAFF. Written as DNA, the CDR3 is TGCAGCGTTGAAGTAGGGGCGTTAAACACTGAAGCTTTCTTT.

V is TRBV6-5 and J is TRBJ2-2; a weak D match, TRBD2 (5 bases). Deletions cut 7 bases from V and 4 bases from J, with 13 bases between. The germline V gene encodes CDR1 MNHEY and CDR2 SVGAGI. The length of the CDR3 is 14 residues. CDR3 nucleotides: TGTGCCAGCACCCCGCAGGACTTCACCGGGGAGCTGTTTTTT. Encoded protein: CASTPQDFTGELFF.

A note on this clone: Other nucleotide sequences from this sample produce the same CDR3. The V and J genes are TRBV3-1 (or the pseudogene TRBV3-2) and TRBJ1-5, with 8 bases aligning to TRBD1. V trimming: 6 bases; J trimming: 2 bases; junction bases outside the gene matches: 3. The germline V gene has CDR1 LGHDT and CDR2 YNNKEL (reference sequence). The CDR3 has 14 amino acids. CDR3 region: CASSQQGGNQPQHF. The CDR3 DNA is TGTGCCAGCAGTCAACAGGGGGGCAATCAGCCCCAGCATTTT.

This clone was counted only a few times. The rearrangement links TRBV20-1 to TRBJ2-7; D remains ambiguous. This CDR3 spans 13 amino acids. The germline gives CDR1 DFQATT, CDR2 SNEGSKA (reference sequence). With 3 bases removed from V and 2 bases from J, the gap between germline ends came to 11 bases. CDR3 in amino acids: CSASHRGPYEQYF. The CDR3 DNA reads as TGCAGTGCTAGTCACAGAGGCCCCTACGAGCAGTACTTC.